This entry concerns a single TCR beta chain. What it binds is not known. The sample comes from a study of T cell repertoires in cytomegalovirus infection. Study as a whole: Public TCR beta signature analysis indicated the presence of both CMV infection and matching HLA type. General study findings and limits: CMV-specific TCR beta clonotypes restricted by HLA-C were the ones dominating the ex vivo response.

A single record per CDR3 protein comes from TCRdb applying MiXCR to the reads. The sample shows approximately 320,000 distinct CDR3 sequences, more than 8% of them seen only once. This receptor was identified in a human donor in good health (CMV status not recorded). Some clones in this sample may be carry-over from other donors' samples. Sequencing was carried out using PBMCs.

In DNA, the CDR3 is TGCGCCAGCAGCCCCCCGGGTAAAGATACGCAGTATTTT. Its translation: CASSPPGKDTQYF. V gene TRBV4-1 combines with J gene TRBJ2-3; no reliable D call. Trimming removed 4 bases from V and 5 bases from J, with 10 bases in between. This CDR3 comprises 13 residues. Germline V gene lookup returns CDR1 MGHRA and CDR2 YSYEKL.